This T cell receptor beta chain was captured in a study of T cells in Graves' hyperthyroidism and ophthalmopathy. Regarding the study as a whole: Ophthalmopathy and stable hyperthyroidism were told apart by a 13 V-J model.

There are 15 residues in the CDR3. V was trimmed by 3 bases and J by 5 bases, leaving 14 bases between them. CDR1 is LNHDA, CDR2 SQIVND, per germline (reference sequence). RNA transcripts served as the template for amplifying TCR beta CDR3 regions. HTBI primers were the set used in a first-round RT-PCR of the TCR CDR3. TCRdb ran MiXCR on the multiplex PCR reads and lists one entry per CDR3 protein. The top ten hold around 9.6% of the sample, which has about 740,000 distinct CDR3 sequences, around 15% seen once. To note about this clonotype: Its antigen is undetermined.

Criteria for exclusion of patients were uncontrolled infection, other autoimmune disease, pregnancy or lactation. The study based diagnoses on clinical symptoms, serum thyroxine and TRAb, thyroid ultrasound and orbital computed tomography. Fresh peripheral blood, 10 ml, was the source of the PBMCs. The sample was blood. The V and J genes are TRBV19 and TRBJ1-5; a possible D gene is TRBD1 (6 bases). The sequence came from a woman aged 18-29 years with Graves' hyperthyroidism. CDR3 nucleotide sequence: TGTGCCAGTAGTATGGGGAGGGGGAAGGATCAGCCCCAGCATTTT. Amino acid sequence: CASSMGRGKDQPQHF.